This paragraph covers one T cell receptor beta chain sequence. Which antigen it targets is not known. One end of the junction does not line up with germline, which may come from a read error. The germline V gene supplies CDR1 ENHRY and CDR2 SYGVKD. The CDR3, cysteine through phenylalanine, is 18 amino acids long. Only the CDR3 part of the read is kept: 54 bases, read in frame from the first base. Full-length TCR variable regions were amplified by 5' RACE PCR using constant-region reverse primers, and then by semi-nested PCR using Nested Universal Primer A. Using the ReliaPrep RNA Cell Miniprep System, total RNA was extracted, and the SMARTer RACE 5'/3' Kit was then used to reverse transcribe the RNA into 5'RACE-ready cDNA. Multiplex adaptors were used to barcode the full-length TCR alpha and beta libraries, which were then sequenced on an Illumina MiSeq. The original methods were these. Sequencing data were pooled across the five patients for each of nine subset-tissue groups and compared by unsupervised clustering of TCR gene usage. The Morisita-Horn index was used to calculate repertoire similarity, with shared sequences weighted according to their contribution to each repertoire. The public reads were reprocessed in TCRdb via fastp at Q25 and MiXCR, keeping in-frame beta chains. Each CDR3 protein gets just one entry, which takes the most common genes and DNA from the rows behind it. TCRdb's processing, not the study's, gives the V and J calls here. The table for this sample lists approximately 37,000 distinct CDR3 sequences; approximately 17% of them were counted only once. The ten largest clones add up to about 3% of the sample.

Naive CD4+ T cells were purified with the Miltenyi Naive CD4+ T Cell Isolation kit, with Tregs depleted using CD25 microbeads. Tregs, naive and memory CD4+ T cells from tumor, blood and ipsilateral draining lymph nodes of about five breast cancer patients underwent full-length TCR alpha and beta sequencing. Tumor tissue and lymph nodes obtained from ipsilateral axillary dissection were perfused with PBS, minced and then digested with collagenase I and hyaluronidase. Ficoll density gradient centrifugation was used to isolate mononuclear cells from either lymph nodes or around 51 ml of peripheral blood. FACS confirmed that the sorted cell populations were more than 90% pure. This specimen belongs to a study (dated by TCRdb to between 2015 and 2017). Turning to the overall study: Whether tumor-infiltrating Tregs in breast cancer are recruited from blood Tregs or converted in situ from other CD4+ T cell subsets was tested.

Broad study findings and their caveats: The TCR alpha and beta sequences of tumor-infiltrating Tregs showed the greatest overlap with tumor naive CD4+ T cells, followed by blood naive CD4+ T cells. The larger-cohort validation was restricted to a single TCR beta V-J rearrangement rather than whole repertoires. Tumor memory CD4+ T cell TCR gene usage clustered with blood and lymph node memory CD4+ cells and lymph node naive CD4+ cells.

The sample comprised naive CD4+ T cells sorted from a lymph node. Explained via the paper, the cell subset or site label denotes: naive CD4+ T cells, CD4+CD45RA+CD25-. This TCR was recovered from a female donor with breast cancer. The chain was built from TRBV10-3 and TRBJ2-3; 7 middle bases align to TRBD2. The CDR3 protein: CAISGPTSRTASTGTQYF. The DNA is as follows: TGTGCCATCAGTGGCCCGACTAGCAGAACCGCTAGCACAGGTACGCAGTATTTT.